The source of this T cell receptor (beta chain) is a study of cytomegalovirus exposure and HLA in healthy donors. Study conclusions and caveats: Among TCR beta chains, those listed as cytomegalovirus-associated numbered around 160.

With 60 Vbeta and 13 Jbeta primers, the PCR was carried out. Using immunoSEQ multiplex PCR, the repertoire was profiled, and TCRdb retains in-frame clones only, with some absent. The sample gives roughly 190,000 clones, 60% to 80% of which show up once; approximately 3.1% is in the top ten. Each donor's status was that of a healthy bone marrow donor. Per the germline V gene, CDR1 is KGHSH and CDR2 is LQKENI. The CDR3 is made up of 14 amino acids. V was pared by 4 bases and J by 4 bases, with 12 bases between. Comments on this clone: Antigen unknown.

This TCR came from a young woman in good health and CMV-seropositive. Sequenced sample: PBMCs. This chain joins TRBV18 and TRBJ2-3; D may be TRBD1 (6 bases). The CDR3 here is CASSLYTGPDTQYF. CDR3 bases: TGTGCCAGCTCACTCTATACAGGGCCAGATACGCAGTATTTT.